The 15 T cell receptor beta chains given below trace back to one sample, sequenced in a study of low-dose radiotherapy and immunotherapy resistance in tumors. Gene-specific TRAV and TRBV primers were used for first-strand cDNA, covering alpha and beta chains. The authors amplified TCRs for about 18 PCR cycles with a constant-region primer and a V-primer adapter. TCRdb re-analysed the reads in MiXCR, keeping a single row per CDR3 protein. The sample has 9,500 to 10,000 distinct CDR3 sequences; approximately 81% are singletons. These receptors came from a human donor with advanced metastatic prostate, ovarian, gallbladder or colorectal cancer (not recorded which). This table probably holds off-target reads from a library built for another chain.

The chain combines TRBV20-1 with TRBJ2-1; 10 positions agree with TRBD2. This CDR3 region has 14 residues. With 2 bases clipped from V and 7 bases from J, the junction kept 5 bases outside the gene matches. Germline V gene data show CDR1 as DFQATT and CDR2 as SNEGSKA (reference sequence). CDR3 bases: TGCAGTGCTAGACAGGCTAGCGGGAGTAATGAGCAGTTCTTC. Its translation is CSARQASGSNEQFF.

The rearrangement joins TRBV4-3 to TRBJ2-1; 7 nucleotides line up with TRBD2. Germline V gene data show CDR1 as LGHNA and CDR2 as YSLEER. CDR3 length: 16 residues. V lost 0 bases, J lost 0 bases, and 2 bases stayed unmatched. CDR3 coding DNA: TGCGCCAGCAGCCAAGAGGCGGGAGCCTCCTACAATGAGCAGTTCTTC. It encodes CASSQEAGASYNEQFF.

CDR3 coding DNA: TGCAGTGCTAGGCCCGCCACTTCTGGAAACACCATATATTTT. Translation: CSARPATSGNTIYF. The chain employs TRBV20-1 and TRBJ1-3; no firm D call. Germline V CDR1 and CDR2: DFQATT, SNEGSKA (reference sequence). V was cut by 3 bases and J by 1 base, with 10 bases left in between. The CDR3 runs 14 residues.

The chain joins TRBV12-3 or TRBV12-4 to TRBJ2-3, with 9 bases fitting TRBD1. V shed 6 bases and J 2 bases; nucleotides not matched to a gene: 9. The CDR3 loop spans 16 amino acids. Written as DNA, the CDR3 is TGTGCCAGCAGCCGTAACAGGGGGCGGGACACAGATACGCAGTATTTT. It specifies CASSRNRGRDTDTQYF.

The chain employs TRBV20-1 and TRBJ1-4; D gene unclear. The CDR3 is 14 amino acids. Germline V gene sequence: CDR1 DFQATT, CDR2 SNEGSKA (reference sequence). Trimming took off 6 bases at V and 5 bases at J, with 16 bases between the two ends. CDR3 in amino acids: CSALVRAENEKLFF. The CDR3, as DNA: TGCAGTGCCCTTGTACGGGCCGAGAATGAAAAACTGTTTTTT.

The rearrangement joins TRBV2 to TRBJ2-1; D might be TRBD2 (6 bases). There are 13 residues in the CDR3. The germline CDR1 and CDR2 sequences are SNHLY and FYNNEI. The germline V and J ends were trimmed by 6 bases and 6 bases, with 12 bases remaining between them. The CDR3 loop is CASSPGATNEQFF. The CDR3 DNA sequence: TGTGCCAGCAGCCCGGGAGCAACCAATGAGCAGTTCTTC. Looking up the rest from reference TRBV2 and TRBJ2-1 gives the full variable domain: EPEVTQTPSHQVTQMGQEVILRCVPISNHLYFYWYRQILGQKVEFLVSFYNNEISEKSEIFDDQFSVERPDGSNFTLKIRSTKLEDSAMYFCASSPGATNEQFFGPGTRLTVL.

Only a few counts were recorded for this clonotype. The V and J genes are TRBV2 and TRBJ1-2; the D gene is possibly TRBD1 (6 bases). The CDR3 loop spans 15 amino acids. Per the germline V gene, CDR1 is SNHLY and CDR2 is FYNNEI. Trimming took off 1 base at V and 2 bases at J, with 11 bases between the two ends. The CDR3 DNA reads as TGTGCCAGCAGTGAAGGGGCAGGGGCCAACTATGGCTACACCTTC. Protein sequence: CASSEGAGANYGYTF. Drawing the rest from reference TRBV2 and TRBJ1-2, the complete variable domain is EPEVTQTPSHQVTQMGQEVILRCVPISNHLYFYWYRQILGQKVEFLVSFYNNEISEKSEIFDDQFSVERPDGSNFTLKIRSTKLEDSAMYFCASSEGAGANYGYTFGSGTRLTVV.

The CDR3 DNA follows: TGTGCCAGCAGCCAAGATGGCGCGGCCTCTTCCTACAATGAGCAGTTCTTC. This gives the protein CASSQDGAASSYNEQFF. The V and J genes are TRBV4-2 and TRBJ2-1; D is ambiguous. There are 17 residues in the CDR3. Germline values: CDR1 LGHNA, CDR2 YNFKEQ. The V gene lost 0 bases and the J gene lost 1 base, with 13 bases spanning the gap.

This sequence joins TRBV28 and TRBJ1-2; no clear D. Trimming shortened V by 1 base and J by 6 bases, and 12 bases separated the two germline ends. The V gene's germline CDR1 is MDHEN and CDR2 SYDVKM. The CDR3 is made up of 14 amino acids. CDR3 nucleotides: TGTGCCAGCAGTTTATCGGCGGGTCTGGATGGCTACACCTTC. Its protein product is CASSLSAGLDGYTF.

The chain recombines TRBV7-6 with TRBJ2-2; TRBD2 aligns across 13 bases. CDR1 is SGHVS and CDR2 is FNYEAQ in the germline V gene. J lost 2 bases, V lost 5 bases, and 5 bases had no gene match. The CDR3 runs 17 residues. The CDR3 here is CASSGGLAGANTGELFF. In DNA, the CDR3 is TGTGCCAGCAGCGGCGGACTAGCGGGAGCAAACACCGGGGAGCTGTTTTTT.

This clonotype showed up just a few times. The chain carries TRBV6-5 and TRBJ2-5; D tentatively reads TRBD1 or TRBD2 (6 bases each). There are 15 residues in the CDR3. CDR1 and CDR2 (germline): MNHEY, SVGAGI. V was pared by 3 bases and J by 3 bases, with 14 bases between. CDR3 nucleotide sequence: TGTGCCAGCAGTTATTCGAGGGGGGCGAAAGAGACCCAGTACTTC. Protein sequence: CASSYSRGAKETQYF.

The chain employs TRBV30 and TRBJ2-7; TRBD1 agrees at 10 bases. Germline CDR1 and CDR2: GTSNPN and SVGIG (reference sequence). V gave up 0 bases and J gave up 2 bases; unmatched junction bases: 1. There are 14 residues in the CDR3. For the CDR3, the DNA is TGTGCCTGGAGTGTGGGACAGGGGCCCTACGAGCAGTACTTC. This sequence encodes CAWSVGQGPYEQYF.

The chain joins TRBV5-1 to TRBJ2-3; D uncertain. V shed 0 bases and J shed 4 bases, with 9 bases lying between them. The CDR3 has 14 residues. The germline V gene has CDR1 SGHRS and CDR2 YFSETQ. The CDR3 DNA is TGCGCCAGCAGCTTGGGGCAGGTCTCAGATACGCAGTATTTT. This sequence encodes CASSLGQVSDTQYF. Full variable domain (outside the CDR3, taken from reference TRBV5-1 and TRBJ2-3): KAGVTQTPRYLIKTRGQQVTLSCSPISGHRSVSWYQQTPGQGLQFLFEYFSETQRNKGNFPGRFSGRQFSNSRSEMNVSTLELGDSALYLCASSLGQVSDTQYFGPGTRLTVL.

The chain combines TRBV19 with TRBJ2-5; 8 bases agree with TRBD2. Germline V CDR1 and CDR2: LNHDA, SQIVND (reference sequence). V lost 6 bases, J lost 5 bases, and 14 bases stayed unmatched. The CDR3 consists of 16 residues. The CDR3 protein is CASSGRVVPGGETQYF. Written as DNA, the CDR3 is TGTGCCAGTAGCGGGAGGGTTGTGCCCGGAGGGGAGACCCAGTACTTC.

The V gene is TRBV9, the J gene TRBJ2-7; TRBD1 is a possible D gene (5 bases). Germline CDR1 reads SGDLS; CDR2 reads YYNGEE. The CDR3 has 14 residues. Trimming removed 3 bases at V and 7 bases at J, with 17 bases between. CDR3 in amino acids: CASSGQTMLGEQYF. The CDR3, as DNA: TGTGCCAGCAGCGGACAGACAATGCTGGGGGAGCAGTACTTC.